Presented here are 19 T cell receptor beta chains from one specimen sequenced in a study of patients and donors after allogeneic stem cell transplantation. TCRdb re-called the RT-PCR reads with MiXCR, one entry per CDR3 protein. Of approximately 24,000 distinct CDR3 sequences detected, less than 45% appear once; the ten largest clones hold around 72%. The specimen was blood, either unsorted or a sorted T cell fraction (not recorded which). These TCRs come from a human donor who was either an allogeneic HSCT recipient or a stem cell or donor lymphocyte infusion donor (not recorded which). It is not recorded whose cells these are; they may come from a transplant donor.

V usage is TRBV5-1 and J usage is TRBJ2-7; D gene uncertain. The CDR3 totals 16 residues. Trimming removed 0 bases from V and 1 base from J, with 14 bases in between. The V gene's germline CDR1 is SGHRS and CDR2 YFSETQ. Here the CDR3 DNA reads TGCGCCAGCAGCTTGGCCGGGTCCCCGAGGTCCTACGAGCAGTACTTC. Residues: CASSLAGSPRSYEQYF.

This chain joins TRBV19 and TRBJ2-3; 7 bases line up with TRBD2. Germline V gene sequence: CDR1 LNHDA, CDR2 SQIVND (reference sequence). The CDR3 extends over 12 amino acids. Trimming cost V 1 base and J 9 bases; bases outside gene matches: 1. CDR3 protein: CASSIAAGTQYF. CDR3 DNA: TGTGCCAGTAGTATAGCAGCGGGGACGCAGTATTTT. Variable domain in full (rest from reference TRBV19 and TRBJ2-3): DGGITQSPKYLFRKEGQNVTLSCEQNLNHDAMYWYRQDPGQGLRLIYYSQIVNDFQKGDIAEGYSVSREKKESFPLTVTSAQKNPTAFYLCASSIAAGTQYFGPGTRLTVL.

The chain employs TRBV4-1 and TRBJ2-1; the match to TRBD2 covers 7 bases. V was pared by 0 bases and J by 6 bases, with 8 bases of the junction left unmatched. The germline V gene encodes CDR1 MGHRA and CDR2 YSYEKL. The CDR3 contains 16 residues. This CDR3 is CASSQEGGIIPNEQFF. CDR3 coding DNA: TGCGCCAGCAGCCAAGAGGGGGGGATTATCCCCAATGAGCAGTTCTTC.

This chain links TRBV28 with TRBJ2-4; D is uncertain. The CDR3 consists of 16 residues. Deletions cut 1 base from V and 0 bases from J, with 10 bases between. Germline CDR1 reads MDHEN; CDR2 reads SYDVKM. The CDR3 loop is CASSLSGAIAKNIQYF. The CDR3 bases are TGTGCCAGCAGTTTATCGGGCGCAATAGCCAAAAACATTCAGTACTTC.

V gene TRBV20-1 combines with J gene TRBJ2-4; D may be TRBD1 (6 bases). The germline CDR1 and CDR2 sequences are DFQATT and SNEGSKA (reference sequence). The germline V and J ends were trimmed by 3 bases and 4 bases, with 16 bases remaining between them. CDR3 length equals 15 residues. In DNA form, the CDR3 reads TGCAGTGCTAGGCCGACCACAGGGTGGAAAAACATTCAGTACTTC. Protein sequence: CSARPTTGWKNIQYF.

This clonotype was seen a few times. The V gene is TRBV3-1, the J gene TRBJ2-7, with 8 bases matching TRBD1. The V and J ends lost 1 base and 0 bases, in that order; junction bases with no gene match: 5. The CDR3 loop spans 16 amino acids. CDR1 and CDR2 (germline): LGHDT, YNNKEL (reference sequence). In DNA form, the CDR3 reads TGTGCCAGCAGCCAAGCAAGGACAGGGCGCTCCTACGAGCAGTACTTC. Its translation is CASSQARTGRSYEQYF.

This sequence joins TRBV5-1 and TRBJ2-7; TRBD1 or TRBD2 may be the D gene (5 bases each). Trimming stripped 0 bases from V and 0 bases from J, with 10 bases between. CDR1 SGHRS and CDR2 YFSETQ come from the germline V gene. This CDR3 has 15 residues. The CDR3 region has the DNA TGCGCCAGCAGCTTGGAGGGACGGAGCTCCTACGAGCAGTACTTC. It encodes CASSLEGRSSYEQYF.

The chain recombines TRBV20-1 with TRBJ1-1, with 11 bases fitting TRBD1. CDR3 length equals 11 residues. The germline V gene encodes CDR1 DFQATT and CDR2 SNEGSKA (reference sequence). The CDR3 here is CRGTGGTEAFF. CDR3 bases: TGCAGGGGGACAGGGGGCACTGAAGCTTTCTTT.

This sequence joins TRBV3-1 and TRBJ2-1; 8 positions match TRBD2. CDR1 and CDR2 from the germline V gene are LGHDT and YNNKEL (reference sequence). V was clipped by 4 bases and J by 0 bases; unmatched bases: 2. There are 15 residues in the CDR3. CDR3 amino acids: CASSPGGSSYNEQFF. For the CDR3, the DNA is TGTGCCAGCAGCCCGGGGGGGAGCTCCTACAATGAGCAGTTCTTC.

This clonotype was counted only a few times. The CDR3 nucleotides are TGCGCCAGCAGCCAAGAGGGGACAGGGGATCAGCCCCAGCATTTT. This encodes CASSQEGTGDQPQHF. V gene TRBV4-1 combines with J gene TRBJ1-5; TRBD1 agrees at 10 bases. CDR1 MGHRA and CDR2 YSYEKL come from the germline V gene. Germline trimming cut 0 bases from V and 5 bases from J; bases unmatched to any gene: 1. This CDR3 region has 15 residues.

The chain is built from TRBV4-1 and TRBJ2-7; TRBD2 aligns across 11 bases. J was trimmed by 2 bases and V by 2 bases; bases with no gene match: 8. Per the germline V gene, CDR1 is MGHRA and CDR2 is YSYEKL. This CDR3 contains 17 residues. Written as DNA, the CDR3 is TGCGCCAGCAGCCAACGTGGACTAGCGGGTTCAACCTACGAGCAGTACTTC. Protein sequence: CASSQRGLAGSTYEQYF.

Comments on this clonotype: Germline and junction disagree at one end, which may indicate a read error. The chain links TRBV5-1 to TRBJ2-1; the match to TRBD1 covers 9 bases. Germline CDR1 is SGHRS and CDR2 is YFSETQ. The CDR3 consists of 15 residues. CDR3 in amino acids: CASRLGTGTYNEQFF. CDR3 sequence (DNA): TGCGCCAGCAGGTTGGGGACAGGGACCTACAATGAGCAGTTCTTC.

The J gene is TRBJ1-5, the V gene TRBV15, with D possibly TRBD1 on 6 matching bases. Germline loops: CDR1 LNHNV, CDR2 YYDKDF (reference sequence). V was cut by 0 bases and J by 5 bases, with 11 bases left in between. This CDR3 contains 15 residues. The CDR3 loop reads CATSRERQEYQPQHF. As DNA, the CDR3 is TGTGCCACCAGCAGAGAAAGACAGGAGTATCAGCCCCAGCATTTT.

This clonotype was recorded once. The gene calls are TRBV5-6 and TRBJ2-7; weak D call: TRBD1 (5 bases). Looked up from germline, CDR1 is SGHDT and CDR2 is YYEEEE. Trimming cost V 4 bases and J 3 bases, with 11 bases left between them. The length of the CDR3 is 13 residues. The CDR3 nucleotides are TGTGCCAGCAGCCCAGGACATCGCTACGAGCAGTACTTC. Translated, it gives CASSPGHRYEQYF.

This clonotype was seen more than once but under ten times. The V and J genes are TRBV7-2 and TRBJ1-1; D may be TRBD1 (5 bases). The CDR3 spans 15 residues. V was cut by 5 bases and J by 0 bases, with 13 bases left in between. Germline lookup yields CDR1 SGHTA and CDR2 FQGNSA. CDR3: CASSIRRVVNTEAFF. CDR3 sequence (DNA): TGTGCCAGCAGCATACGCAGGGTGGTGAACACTGAAGCTTTCTTT. The complete variable domain, with remaining parts taken from reference TRBV7-2 and TRBJ1-1, reads GAGVSQSPSNKVTEKGKDVELRCDPISGHTALYWYRQSLGQGLEFLIYFQGNSAPDKSGLPSDRFSAERTGGSVSTLTIQRTQQEDSAVYLCASSIRRVVNTEAFFGQGTRLTVV.

This clonotype occurred a few times. J is TRBJ1-1 and V is TRBV5-1, with 9 bases identical to TRBD1. The CDR3 totals 15 residues. After removal of 4 bases from V and 5 bases from J, the junction contained 9 bases not matched to a gene. Germline CDR1 is SGHRS and CDR2 is YFSETQ. Here the CDR3 DNA reads TGCGCCAGCAGCATAAGACAGGGGGAAGGAACTGAAGCTTTCTTT. Residues: CASSIRQGEGTEAFF. Complete variable domain (other parts from reference TRBV5-1 and TRBJ1-1): KAGVTQTPRYLIKTRGQQVTLSCSPISGHRSVSWYQQTPGQGLQFLFEYFSETQRNKGNFPGRFSGRQFSNSRSEMNVSTLELGDSALYLCASSIRQGEGTEAFFGQGTRLTVV.

In its sample, this clonotype was seen many times. The chain joins TRBV6-2 or TRBV6-3 to TRBJ2-7; a possible D gene is TRBD2 (5 bases). This CDR3 contains 14 residues. The germline CDR1 and CDR2 sequences are MNHEY and SVGEGT. V gave up 4 bases and J gave up 6 bases, with 16 bases separating them. CDR3 DNA: TGTGCCAGCAGTTTTTACTCCGGTCGGGGCGAGCAGTACTTC. Its protein is CASSFYSGRGEQYF.

V is TRBV27 and J is TRBJ2-1; 12 bases are a match to TRBD2. The CDR3 covers 21 residues. V trimming: 2 bases; J trimming: 4 bases; junction bases outside the gene matches: 18. The germline CDR1 and CDR2 sequences are MNHEY and SMNVEV (reference sequence). CDR3 loop: CASSLRTSGMYTLSAYNEQFF. The DNA for the CDR3 is TGTGCCAGCAGTTTACGGACTAGCGGGATGTATACCCTGTCCGCATACAATGAGCAGTTCTTC.

This clonotype was seen only a few times. The chain couples TRBV6-4 to TRBJ2-7; 11 nucleotides agree with TRBD2. The germline gives CDR1 MRHNA, CDR2 SNTAGT. The J segment lost 4 bases and the V segment lost 4 bases, leaving 12 bases of the junction unmatched. The CDR3 loop spans 17 amino acids. Written as DNA, the CDR3 is TGTGCCAGCAGTGCCTACAAGACTAGCGGGGTAGTTTACGAGCAGTACTTC. Amino acid sequence: CASSAYKTSGVVYEQYF.